These T cell receptor beta chains were read from a single sample in a study of cytomegalovirus exposure and HLA in healthy donors. Clones were sequenced by immunoSEQ multiplex PCR, and TCRdb holds only the in-frame ones, with some missing. The repertoire holds 250,000 to 350,000 clones, with approximately 87% as singletons. The material sequenced was PBMCs. These receptors were collected from a woman aged 18-30 years in good health and CMV-seronegative. CDR3s leave out the opening cysteine and the closing phenylalanine or tryptophan.

>TRBV28|TRBJ2-3
ASNLGRATDTQY
>TRBV4-1|TRBJ1-2
ASSQGFDRAKGGYT
>TRBV10-3|TRBJ2-7
AISDLSDITYEQY
>TRBV2|TRBJ2-7
ASSGLPGYEQY
>TRBV6-1|TRBJ2-2
ASRLAQGFTGELF
>TRBV28|TRBJ2-7
ASSSRTGGLRSGRAIWNEQY
>TRBV7-9|TRBJ2-1
ASTSSGSSYNEQF
>TRBV27|TRBJ2-2
ASSFSGRTELF
>TRBV6-5|TRBJ2-1
ASSTETPGNNEQF
>TRBV10-1|TRBJ2-1
ASSGGGRNEQF
>TRBV19|TRBJ2-7
ASSSGHQTYEQY
>TRBV4-1|TRBJ2-7
ASSRPGQTYEQY
>TRBV18|TRBJ1-1
ASSPQRMGARTEAF
>TRBV28|TRBJ2-7
ASSPGGAGEGGEQY
>TRBV15|TRBJ2-4
ATSRETSGRPSKNIQY
>TRBV11-2|TRBJ2-3
ASSTLAGGITDTQY